This T cell receptor (beta chain) was obtained from a study of T-cell reconstitution after alpha-beta-depleted transplantation in children. Preparation of the TCRbeta library used unique molecular identifiers. TCRdb called the PCR reads again in MiXCR, with one record for every CDR3 protein. The table includes a few hundred thousand distinct CDR3 sequences, approximately 11% detected once. The CDR3 totals 17 residues. The V gene's germline CDR1 is MNHNS and CDR2 SASEGT. V was pared by 5 bases and J by 0 bases, with 4 bases of the junction left unmatched. There are many counts of this clonotype. V usage is TRBV6-1 and J usage is TRBJ2-6, with TRBD1 matching 10 bases. The receptor was derived from a human donor who donated a stem cell graft to a child with acute myeloid leukemia. The sample in question was PBMCs from the stem cell graft donor, obtained from the stem cell graft. The CDR3 DNA follows: TGTGCCAGCAGTAGGACAGGGGGTTCCTCTGGGGCCAACGTCCTGACTTTC. Its protein is CASSRTGGSSGANVLTF.